This TCR beta chain was sequenced in a study of technical replicates of blood from four donors. Clones were read by immunoSEQ multiplex PCR, and TCRdb kept only the in-frame ones, dropping some. This sample carries 75,000 to 90,000 clones, 85% to 95% of them seen once, and the ten largest clones take about 0.26%. The V and J ends lost 5 bases and 0 bases, in that order; junction bases with no gene match: 10. Germline V gives CDR1 KGHSH, CDR2 LQKENI. This CDR3 is built from 17 residues. Specimen: T cells isolated from PBMCs. This sequence was found in a human donor in good health. J is TRBJ2-1 and V is TRBV18; 7 bases line up with TRBD2. The CDR3 region is CASSTGGSGFSYNEQFF. As DNA, the CDR3 is TGTGCCAGCTCAACCGGAGGTAGCGGGTTCTCCTACAATGAGCAGTTCTTC.